This note documents a single TCR beta chain sequence. This clonotype was counted between two and nine times. Its antigen remains undetermined. Within one base of it there is no much larger clone, and no base qualities were kept. The library was generated by RACE. The data were produced on a NextSeq 500. Library preparation attached unique molecular identifiers to individual cDNA molecules for quantitative, reproducible TCR counting. Both TCR alpha and TCR beta chains were sequenced from each blood RNA sample. In the paper's pipeline: A median of roughly 98,000 TCRs per sample was observed, with a range of about 23,224 to 750,000. The Decombinator software suite was used to annotate V, J and CDR3 in the TCR reads. For the PS versus PT1 abundance plots, all samples were subsampled to the same number of TCRs (28,000). Expanded TCRs were defined as absent before sensitization and observed at least eight times at the 2-week time point. Using fastp trimming at Q25 and MiXCR clonotype assembly, TCRdb reanalyzed the public sequencing data and kept in-frame beta chains. When rows share a CDR3 protein, they turn into one entry using the most common DNA and genes. TCRdb assigned the V and J calls; the authors' analysis was not used. Across this sample there are approximately 80,000 distinct CDR3 sequences, with over 6% seen only once. Of the sample, 1.5% to 1.8% is held by the ten largest clones.

The time point label for this specimen denotes: patch test 1, 2 weeks after DPC sensitization. Taken with the paper, the label for treatment or condition translates to: therapeutic diphenylcyclopropenone sensitization with weekly scalp DPC. At every patch-test visit, the blood draw took place before the patch test was put on. To be eligible, patients had to be aged 18 to 70, diagnosed with alopecia and judged suitable for DPC therapy, while pregnant patients were excluded. Unfractionated whole blood was collected in Tempus Blood RNA tubes, and total RNA was extracted from that blood. Measured from the cysteine to the phenylalanine, the CDR3 is 15 residues long. This entry keeps only the CDR3 DNA: 45 bases, framed from base 1. Taken from the germline V gene, the CDR1 and CDR2 loops are SGHDT and YYEEEE. V gives up 0 bases and J gives up 1 base, and the segment between their germline ends measures 11 bases.

This entry comes from a study of human T cells and chemical hapten exposure (dated by TCRdb to the early 2020s). Looking at the study overall: For sensitization, 2% DPC in acetone was applied to a 2 cm by 2 cm area of upper inner arm skin. Weekly therapeutic DPC doses were additionally applied to the scalp of patients throughout the roughly 23-week study period. Patch testing was done on the upper back using Finn chambers containing 0.01% DPC, and results were scored after 6 days according to International Contact Dermatitis Research Group standards. The patient cohort, mostly female, included alopecia areata with under or over 50% scalp involvement, alopecia totalis and alopecia universalis. Libraries were combined into a pool for sequencing, and differences in TCR yield between samples came mainly from small differences in library volumes within the pool. In alopecia patients, the study followed how the peripheral blood TCR repertoire changed in vivo over primary and secondary sensitization to diphenylcyclopropenone (DPC), a hapten. Blood was sampled from patients pre-sensitization (week 0) and at 2, 6 and about 24 weeks after DPC sensitization. Twenty-nine alopecia patients provided blood for TCR sequencing at one to four time points (pre-sensitization, 2, 6 and 24 weeks).

Overall study results and their limits: Because every patient had alopecia, a presumed autoimmune disease, the patients' immune response might differ from that of healthy individuals. A positive correlation was found between the number of PT1 expanded TCRs and patch test score, with significance reached at thresholds 8, 16 and 32 but not 4. Compared with pre-sensitization or healthy control sets, expanded TCRs formed significantly more large CDR3 similarity clusters, which is consistent with antigen-driven responses. DPC sensitization did not change the number of TCRs with a frequency above 1 in 1000, and there was no evidence of changes in global repertoire structure. After repeated subsampling, the strength of the expansion versus patch-test correlation and the threshold at which it became significant changed.

The input for sequencing was whole blood, taken in connection with sensitization to the hapten diphenylcyclopropenone (DPC). The origin of this receptor is a woman in her 30s with alopecia areata. Some clones in this sample may be carry-over from other donors' samples. Recombination linked TRBV5-6 to TRBJ2-7; the D segment cannot be called with confidence. The CDR3 sequence is CASSLGHRVSYEQYF. The sequence in DNA is TGTGCCAGCAGCTTGGGGCACCGGGTTTCCTACGAGCAGTACTTC.